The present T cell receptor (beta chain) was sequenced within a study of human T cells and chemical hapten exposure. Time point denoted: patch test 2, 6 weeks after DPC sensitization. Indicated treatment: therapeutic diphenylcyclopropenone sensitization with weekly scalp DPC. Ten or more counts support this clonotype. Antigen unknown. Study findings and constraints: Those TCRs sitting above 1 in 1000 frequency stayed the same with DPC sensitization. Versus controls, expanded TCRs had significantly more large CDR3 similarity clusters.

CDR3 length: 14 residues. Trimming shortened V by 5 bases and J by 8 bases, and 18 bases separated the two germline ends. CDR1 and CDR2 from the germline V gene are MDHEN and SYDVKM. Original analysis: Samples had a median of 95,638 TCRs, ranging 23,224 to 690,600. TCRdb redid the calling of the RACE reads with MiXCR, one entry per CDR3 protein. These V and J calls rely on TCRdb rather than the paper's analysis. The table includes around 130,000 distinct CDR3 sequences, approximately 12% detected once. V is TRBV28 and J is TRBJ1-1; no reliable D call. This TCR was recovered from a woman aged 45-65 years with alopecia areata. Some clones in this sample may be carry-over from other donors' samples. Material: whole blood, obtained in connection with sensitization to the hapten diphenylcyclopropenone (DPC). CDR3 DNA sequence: TGTGCCAGCAGTCCGCCCCCTCGCCAGGTAGAAGCTTTCTTT. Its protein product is CASSPPPRQVEAFF.